The 29 T cell receptor beta chains below all came from one sample that was sequenced in a study of T cell responses to AZD1222 COVID-19 vaccine. The repertoire was sequenced with immunoSEQ multiplex PCR; TCRdb's copy has only in-frame clones and lacks some. The profile shows tens of thousands of clones, roughly 84% of them singletons. The sequences come from peripheral blood, collected on day 0 of AZD1222 vaccination. The receptors stem from an adult in good health.

A few counts support this clone. J is TRBJ1-6 and V is TRBV9, with a possible D match to TRBD1 (6 bases). Trimming removed 5 bases at V and 8 bases at J, with 17 bases between. The CDR3 spans 15 residues. Germline V gene data show CDR1 as SGDLS and CDR2 as YYNGEE. The CDR3 DNA follows: TGTGCCAGCAGTTTCACAGGGAACGAGGATTCACCCCTCCACTTT. Translated, it gives CASSFTGNEDSPLHF.

This chain uses TRBV6-6 with TRBJ2-3; the match to TRBD1 covers 7 bases. Germline CDR1 and CDR2: MNHNY and SVGAGI (reference sequence). V lost 5 bases, J lost 3 bases, and 14 bases stayed unmatched. The CDR3 has 17 amino acids. CDR3 nucleotides: TGTGCCAGCAGTCAACGAATAGACAGGGTAGGAACAGATACGCAGTATTTT. Encoded protein: CASSQRIDRVGTDTQYF.

The genes are TRBV3-1 (or the pseudogene TRBV3-2) and TRBJ2-2; 14 positions agree with TRBD2. V lost 4 bases to trimming and J lost 5 bases; unmatched junction nucleotides: 3. The CDR3 contains 16 residues. Germline assignment: CDR1 LGHDT and CDR2 YNNKEL (reference sequence). CDR3: CASSPGTSGRTGELFF. CDR3 DNA sequence: TGTGCCAGCAGCCCCGGGACTAGCGGGAGAACCGGGGAGCTGTTTTTT.

The chain employs TRBV6-5 and TRBJ1-3; possible D gene TRBD1, 5 bases. Germline CDR1 is MNHEY and CDR2 is SVGAGI. This CDR3 has 14 amino acids. The germline V and J ends were trimmed by 8 bases and 0 bases, with 11 bases remaining between them. In nucleotides, the CDR3 is TGTGCCAGCGGGCAGGGCTACTCTGGAAACACCATATATTTT. Amino acids: CASGQGYSGNTIYF.

V usage is TRBV4-3 and J usage is TRBJ1-6; TRBD1 agrees at 7 bases. The CDR3 runs to 15 residues. V lost 2 bases, J lost 6 bases, and 4 bases stayed unmatched. CDR1 is LGHNA, CDR2 YSLEER, per germline. CDR3 sequence reads: CASSQLGTANSPLHF. The CDR3 DNA follows: TGCGCCAGCAGCCAATTGGGGACAGCTAATTCACCCCTCCACTTT.

The genes are TRBV5-1 and TRBJ2-1, with no clear D. The germline V and J ends were trimmed by 3 bases and 5 bases, with 6 bases remaining between them. The CDR3 covers 12 residues. Germline CDR1 SGHRS, CDR2 YFSETQ. The CDR3 DNA is TGCGCCAGCAGCTCCAATGACAATGAGCAGTTCTTC. Translating it yields CASSSNDNEQFF.

The chain joins TRBV6-2 or TRBV6-3 to TRBJ2-7; the D is unclear. The V and J ends lost 4 bases and 6 bases respectively, with 7 bases between them. This CDR3 spans 11 amino acids. Germline V CDR1 and CDR2: MNHEY, SVGEGT. As DNA, the CDR3 is TGTGCCAGCAGTTGGAGTCCCGAGCAGTACTTC. It yields the protein CASSWSPEQYF.

The rearrangement joins TRBV19 to TRBJ1-1, with D perhaps TRBD1 (5 bases). The germline V gene has CDR1 LNHDA and CDR2 SQIVND (reference sequence). The CDR3 length is 15 residues. The ends were cut back, 2 bases at V and 1 base at J, with 11 bases in the middle. CDR3 sequence: CASSIIGTENTEAFF. CDR3 bases: TGTGCCAGTAGTATAATAGGGACGGAGAACACTGAAGCTTTCTTT.

The chain couples TRBV6-5 to TRBJ1-1, with D possibly matching TRBD1 (5 bases). CDR1 and CDR2 from the germline V gene are MNHEY and SVGAGI. V lost 6 bases, J lost 4 bases, and 12 bases lay in between. The CDR3 runs 13 residues. The CDR3 region is CASRESGVTEAFF. The DNA for the CDR3 is TGTGCCAGCAGGGAGTCGGGGGTCACTGAAGCTTTCTTT.

The chain employs TRBV18 and TRBJ2-7, with TRBD2 matching 8 bases. Germline V lookup: CDR1 KGHSH, CDR2 LQKENI. The CDR3 runs to 15 residues. V was clipped by 0 bases and J by 7 bases; unmatched bases: 8. CDR3 nucleotide sequence: TGTGCCAGCTCACCACCACGGGGGGGAATTTGGGAGCAGTACTTC. Protein product: CASSPPRGGIWEQYF.

The sample holds one count of this clone. V and J are TRBV11-3 and TRBJ2-3; no definite D call. The CDR3 has 15 amino acids. Trimming removed 0 bases from V and 2 bases from J, with 9 bases in between. Per germline, CDR1 SGHNT and CDR2 YENEEA. The chain's CDR3 is CASSLEGSSTDTQYF. In DNA form, the CDR3 reads TGTGCCAGCAGCTTAGAGGGGTCCTCCACAGATACGCAGTATTTT.

The chain's CDR3 is CASSPVGDWAYGYTF. The CDR3 DNA sequence: TGTGCCAGCAGCCCCGTGGGGGATTGGGCCTATGGCTACACCTTC. V gene TRBV6-5 combines with J gene TRBJ1-2, with a possible D match to TRBD1 (5 bases). In germline, CDR1 is MNHEY, CDR2 SVGAGI. V dropped 6 bases and J dropped 4 bases, with 18 bases sitting between them. The CDR3 is 15 residues long.

This clone was counted once. The chain has TRBV7-9 and TRBJ2-7, with 7 bases aligning to TRBD1. Trimming at V came to 5 bases and at J to 3 bases, leaving 7 bases not matched to a gene. Germline-derived CDR1 and CDR2 are SEHNR and FQNEAQ (reference sequence). This CDR3 is 14 amino acids long. The CDR3 sequence: CASSPRTGFYEQYF. CDR3 nucleotides: TGTGCCAGCAGCCCGAGGACAGGTTTCTACGAGCAGTACTTC. The variable domain in full, with the rest retrieved from reference TRBV7-9 and TRBJ2-7, is DTGVSQNPRHKITKRGQNVTFRCDPISEHNRLYWYRQTLGQGPEFLTYFQNEAQLEKSRLLSDRFSAERPKGSFSTLEIQRTEQGDSAMYLCASSPRTGFYEQYFGPGTRLTVT.

V gene TRBV7-8 combines with J gene TRBJ2-7; D ambiguous. V was pared by 1 base and J by 0 bases, with 13 bases between. The CDR3 runs 16 residues. Germline CDR1 SGHVS, CDR2 FQNEAQ. CDR3 protein: CASSLGIAGPSYEQYF. In DNA form, the CDR3 reads TGTGCCAGCAGCTTAGGAATAGCCGGCCCCTCCTACGAGCAGTACTTC.

The chain has TRBV28 and TRBJ1-1; no clear D gene. Trimming removed 9 bases at V and 1 base at J, with 6 bases between. Per the germline V gene, CDR1 is MDHEN and CDR2 is SYDVKM. This CDR3 spans 11 amino acids. The CDR3 loop is CASVTNTEAFF. The CDR3 region has the DNA TGTGCCAGTGTTACGAACACTGAAGCTTTCTTT.

The chain combines TRBV21-1 with TRBJ1-6. TRBV21-1 corresponds to a pseudogene. The CDR3 consists of 14 residues. The CDR3, as DNA: TGTGCCAGCAGGGGACCAACCGGCGATTCACCCCTCCACTTT. Encoded protein: CASRGPTGDSPLHF.

This chain links TRBV5-4 with TRBJ2-7; unclear D gene. V was cut by 3 bases and J by 4 bases, with 11 bases left in between. The CDR3 loop spans 13 amino acids. Germline assignment: CDR1 SGHNT and CDR2 YYREEE (reference sequence). This CDR3 is CASSSASSYEQYF. Here the CDR3 DNA reads TGTGCCAGCAGCTCGGCCTCTTCATACGAGCAGTACTTC. The variable domain in full, completed from reference TRBV5-4 and TRBJ2-7, reads ETGVTQSPTHLIKTRGQQVTLRCSSQSGHNTVSWYQQALGQGPQFIFQYYREEENGRGNFPPRFSGLQFPNYSSELNVNALELDDSALYLCASSSASSYEQYFGPGTRLTVT.

The chain is built from TRBV5-4 and TRBJ2-7; 9 bases are a match to TRBD2. V trimming: 4 bases; J trimming: 2 bases; junction bases outside the gene matches: 7. Germline V gene sequence: CDR1 SGHNT, CDR2 YYREEE (reference sequence). The CDR3 sequence is 15 residues long. CDR3 DNA sequence: TGTGCCAGCAGCCCCACTAGCGGGCAAACCTACGAGCAGTACTTC. This sequence encodes CASSPTSGQTYEQYF.

The chain carries TRBV6-5 and TRBJ1-1; unclear D gene. Germline values: CDR1 MNHEY, CDR2 SVGAGI. The CDR3 length is 13 residues. With 6 bases removed from V and 1 base from J, the gap between germline ends came to 9 bases. The CDR3 is CASRRAGNTEAFF. In DNA, the CDR3 is TGTGCCAGCAGGCGCGCGGGGAACACTGAAGCTTTCTTT.

Regarding this clone: Other DNA sequences of this sample code for an identical CDR3. The chain uses TRBV9 and TRBJ1-1; D remains ambiguous. Trimming cost V 0 bases and J 3 bases, with 9 bases left between them. The germline V gene has CDR1 SGDLS and CDR2 YYNGEE. The CDR3 covers 14 residues. The CDR3 sequence is CASSVARSDTEAFF. For the CDR3, the DNA is TGTGCCAGCAGCGTAGCGCGGAGTGACACTGAAGCTTTCTTT.

This clone was counted only a few times. J is TRBJ1-2 and V is TRBV10-3; D is ambiguous. Per germline, CDR1 ENHRY and CDR2 SYGVKD. The CDR3 is 13 residues long. Deletions cut 3 bases from V and 8 bases from J, with 13 bases between. The CDR3 is CAISDDALGGYTF. The DNA for the CDR3 is TGTGCCATCAGTGACGACGCCCTTGGGGGCTACACCTTC.

The J gene is TRBJ2-7, the V gene TRBV7-2; TRBD2 matches 9 bases. CDR3 size: 15 residues. Germline CDR1 SGHTA, CDR2 FQGNSA. V trimming: 1 base; J trimming: 2 bases; junction bases outside the gene matches: 3. The CDR3 nucleotides are TGTGCCAGCAGCTTAGGCAAGCGGGAGGCCTACGAGCAGTACTTC. Translated: CASSLGKREAYEQYF.

This chain uses TRBV19 with TRBJ2-6; 7 bases line up with TRBD2. The V gene's germline CDR1 is LNHDA and CDR2 SQIVND (reference sequence). Trimming at V came to 5 bases and at J to 0 bases, leaving 13 bases not matched to a gene. The CDR3 is 19 amino acids. CDR3 DNA sequence: TGTGCCAGTAGTCTGTGGGAGGGTCTTCTGAGCTCTGGGGCCAACGTCCTGACTTTC. This gives the protein CASSLWEGLLSSGANVLTF.

The chain is built from TRBV7-6 and TRBJ2-2; D not certain. Germline V gene data show CDR1 as SGHVS and CDR2 as FNYEAQ. The CDR3 consists of 12 residues. V was clipped by 5 bases and J by 5 bases, with 6 bases between them. The CDR3 loop reads CASSPVTGELFF. Here the CDR3 DNA reads TGTGCCAGCAGCCCCGTTACCGGGGAGCTGTTTTTT.

This clone showed up just once. V gene TRBV27 combines with J gene TRBJ1-5; weak D call: TRBD1 (5 bases). Per germline, CDR1 MNHEY and CDR2 SMNVEV (reference sequence). Trimming took 6 bases from V and 4 from J, leaving 16 bases between them. The CDR3 is 15 amino acids. The CDR3 nucleotides are TGTGCCAGCAGACGTACCGGGACGGCTAATCAGCCCCAGCATTTT. Its translation is CASRRTGTANQPQHF.

This chain joins TRBV5-1 and TRBJ2-6; D is unclear. Trimming took off 6 bases at V and 0 bases at J, with 10 bases between the two ends. This CDR3 has 15 amino acids. Germline CDR1 is SGHRS and CDR2 is YFSETQ. In DNA form, the CDR3 reads TGCGCCAGCACCCGGGTTTTCTCTGGGGCCAACGTCCTGACTTTC. Its translation is CASTRVFSGANVLTF.

V gene TRBV10-3 combines with J gene TRBJ1-3, with no clear D. The CDR3 contains 12 residues. The V gene lost 5 bases and the J gene lost 6 bases, with 8 bases spanning the gap. The germline V gene encodes CDR1 ENHRY and CDR2 SYGVKD. The CDR3 region is CAISRDENTIYF. The CDR3 DNA is TGTGCCATCAGTCGTGACGAAAACACCATATATTTT.

This clone was seen a single time. The chain carries TRBV19 and TRBJ2-5, with 11 bases identical to TRBD1. Looked up from germline, CDR1 is LNHDA and CDR2 is SQIVND (reference sequence). Unmatched junction bases numbered 10, after V lost 2 bases and J lost 5 bases. The CDR3 sequence is 17 residues long. CDR3 residues: CASSIRIRTGGDETQYF. CDR3 bases: TGTGCCAGTAGTATAAGAATCCGGACAGGGGGCGATGAGACCCAGTACTTC.

J is TRBJ2-1 and V is TRBV5-5; D may be TRBD1 or TRBD2 (5 bases each). Germline-derived CDR1 and CDR2 are SGHKS and YYEKEE (reference sequence). Trimming stripped 4 bases from V and 10 bases from J, with 9 bases between. The CDR3 contains 11 residues. The DNA of the CDR3 is TGTGCCAGCAGCCTTGAGGGGGAGCAGTTCTTC. This sequence encodes CASSLEGEQFF.